This T cell receptor beta chain was captured by sequencing in a study of blood T cell repertoires in COVID-19. Generated by immunoSEQ multiplex PCR, the TCRdb table keeps only in-frame clones and is missing some. The sample lists a few hundred thousand clones, 86% occurring once. Germline V CDR1 and CDR2: MNHEY, SVGAGI. V was pared by 3 bases and J by 2 bases, with 9 bases between. This CDR3 is 14 amino acids long. Sequencing input: peripheral blood. The genes are TRBV6-5 and TRBJ2-3; D uncertain. This clonotype was sampled from a woman aged 50 to 60 with acute or convalescent COVID-19. CDR3: CASSYLRHTDTQYF. CDR3 in DNA: TGTGCCAGCAGTTATCTGAGACACACAGATACGCAGTATTTT.